What follows are 4 T cell receptor beta chains derived from one specimen sequenced in a study of identical twins. TCRdb reprocessed the 5' RACE reads with MiXCR, giving one entry per CDR3 protein. The table includes roughly 250,000 distinct CDR3 sequences, over 11% detected once. Sequencing was done on a sample of memory (CD45RO+) T cells sorted from blood. The receptors were gathered from a woman aged 18-29 years in good health.

The V call is TRBV5-6, the J call TRBJ2-5, with TRBD2 matching over 8 bases. Germline V gives CDR1 SGHDT, CDR2 YYEEEE. The CDR3 runs to 15 residues. J gave up 4 bases and V 4 bases, and 9 bases lay outside the gene matches. DNA of the CDR3: TGTGCCAGCAGCAAAGGGGGTGCGGGGGGAGAGACCCAGTACTTC. The encoded protein is CASSKGGAGGETQYF. Full variable domain (missing parts from reference TRBV5-6 and TRBJ2-5): DAGVTQSPTHLIKTRGQQVTLRCSPKSGHDTVSWYQQALGQGPQFIFQYYEEEERQRGNFPDRFSGHQFPNYSSELNVNALLLGDSALYLCASSKGGAGGETQYFGPGTRLLVL.

This clonotype was seen a few times. The rearrangement links TRBV5-1 to TRBJ2-7; D may be TRBD1 or TRBD2 (5 bases each). This CDR3 comprises 15 residues. Trimming pared 4 bases from V and 0 bases from J, leaving 14 bases between. Per germline, CDR1 SGHRS and CDR2 YFSETQ. CDR3 in DNA: TGCGCCAGCAGCCCGGGACCTTCGAGCTCCTACGAGCAGTACTTC. As protein: CASSPGPSSSYEQYF.

This clonotype has a handful of counts. This rearrangement joins TRBV7-3 to TRBJ1-1; D is ambiguous. The CDR3 consists of 14 residues. V was clipped by 4 bases and J by 4 bases, with 13 bases between them. Germline-derived CDR1 and CDR2 are SGHTA and FQGTGA. In DNA, the CDR3 is TGTGCCAGCAGCTCGGGGTCGGCGGGCACTGAAGCTTTCTTT. Protein product: CASSSGSAGTEAFF.

The rearrangement links TRBV10-1 to TRBJ2-2; D is uncertain. The CDR3 has 16 residues. Trimming took 0 bases from V and 4 from J, leaving 12 bases between them. Germline V gene data show CDR1 as WNHNN and CDR2 as SYGVQD (reference sequence). The CDR3 loop reads CASSESANVITGELFF. The CDR3 coding sequence is TGCGCCAGCAGTGAGTCTGCAAACGTTATCACCGGGGAGCTGTTTTTT.